Below are 32 T cell receptor beta chains sequenced from a single sample in a study of T-cell reconstitution after alpha-beta-depleted transplantation in children. Using unique molecular identifiers, the investigators prepared the TCRbeta library. TCRdb called the PCR reads again in MiXCR, with one record for every CDR3 protein. The sample shows 200,000 to 300,000 distinct CDR3 sequences, around 7.5% of them seen only once. The starting material was PBMCs, mostly from graft donor cells, obtained 180 days after TCRalphabeta/CD19-depleted stem cell transplant. These receptors all come from a male patient aged 5 to 17 who had a stem cell transplant for acute lymphoblastic leukemia, so the T cells may come from the graft donor.

There are many counts of this clonotype. This chain joins TRBV7-9 and TRBJ2-1, with D uncertain. There are 15 residues in the CDR3. The V end was cut by 5 bases, the J end by 0 bases, with 11 bases between. Germline CDR1 SEHNR, CDR2 FQNEAQ (reference sequence). The CDR3 is CASSRGISSYNEQFF. CDR3 nucleotide sequence: TGTGCCAGCAGCCGTGGGATCAGCTCCTACAATGAGCAGTTCTTC.

This clonotype was observed at least ten times. The chain uses TRBV25-1 and TRBJ1-4, with D uncertain. Germline CDR1 MGHDK, CDR2 SYGVNS. Trimming removed 3 bases from V and 8 bases from J, with 16 bases in between. This CDR3 is 15 amino acids long. The CDR3 protein is CASSELKGSEEKLFF. The DNA for the CDR3 is TGTGCCAGCAGTGAGCTCAAGGGATCGGAGGAAAAACTGTTTTTT.

There are many counts of this clonotype. The chain links TRBV15 to TRBJ2-5; TRBD1 matches 7 bases. Germline values: CDR1 LNHNV, CDR2 YYDKDF (reference sequence). The junction had 7 bases not matched to a gene; V was cut back by 2 bases and J by 1 base. The CDR3 length is 16 residues. CDR3 loop: CATSRPGTETQETQYF. CDR3 in DNA: TGTGCCACCAGCAGACCCGGGACAGAGACCCAAGAGACCCAGTACTTC.

The chain employs TRBV7-3 and TRBJ2-1, with 8 positions matching TRBD1. CDR1 and CDR2 (germline): SGHTA, FQGTGA. The V gene end was trimmed by 2 bases and the J gene end by 7 bases; junction bases not matched to a gene: 7. This CDR3 has 15 amino acids. This CDR3 reads CASSLLGQGKNEQFF. The CDR3 nucleotides are TGTGCCAGCAGCTTACTCGGACAGGGTAAGAATGAGCAGTTCTTC. Using reference TRBV7-3 and TRBJ2-1 for the parts outside the CDR3, the full variable domain is GAGVSQTPSNKVTEKGKYVELRCDPISGHTALYWYRQSLGQGPEFLIYFQGTGAADDSGLPNDRFFAVRPEGSVSTLKIQRTERGDSAVYLCASSLLGQGKNEQFFGPGTRLTVL.

This clonotype was recorded at least ten times. This chain uses TRBV4-3 with TRBJ2-7; 10 positions agree with TRBD2. J lost 5 bases, V lost 3 bases, and 10 bases had no gene match. Germline lookup yields CDR1 LGHNA and CDR2 YSLEER. This CDR3 has 16 residues. In nucleotides, the CDR3 is TGCGCCAGCAGCCAGCTCGGACTAGCGGTAAAGAACGAGCAGTACTTC. Protein: CASSQLGLAVKNEQYF.

This clonotype was seen repeatedly, ten times or more. The rearrangement joins TRBV5-6 to TRBJ2-1, with 11 bases identical to TRBD2. The length of the CDR3 is 15 residues. In germline, CDR1 is SGHDT, CDR2 YYEEEE. Trimming removed 5 bases from V and 2 bases from J; junction bases left unmatched: 3. The CDR3 spells CASRIAGGPYNEQFF. CDR3 DNA sequence: TGTGCCAGCAGAATAGCGGGAGGGCCCTACAATGAGCAGTTCTTC.

This clonotype was seen repeatedly, ten times or more. The J gene is TRBJ1-2, the V gene TRBV12-3 or TRBV12-4, with D hard to call. Trimming removed 5 bases from V and 4 bases from J, with 14 bases in between. CDR3 length equals 14 residues. CDR3 protein: CASSPPGSPYGYTF. The CDR3, as DNA: TGTGCCAGCAGTCCCCCAGGATCACCCTATGGCTACACCTTC.

This clonotype has a count of ten or more. This CDR3 reads CASGFLARETQYF. CDR3 bases: TGTGCCAGCGGTTTTCTAGCTCGGGAGACCCAGTACTTC. The J gene is TRBJ2-5, the V gene TRBV6-5, with D possibly being TRBD2 (5 bases). The germline CDR1 and CDR2 sequences are MNHEY and SVGAGI. This CDR3 has 13 amino acids. The germline V and J ends were trimmed by 8 bases and 5 bases, with 15 bases remaining between them.

This clonotype was found many times. The CDR3 DNA follows: TGCGCCAGCAGTGAGGGGACTAGGGACCATGAGCAGTTCTTC. Its translation is CASSEGTRDHEQFF. The chain joins TRBV10-1 to TRBJ2-1; 8 bases match TRBD2. After removal of 2 bases from V and 8 bases from J, the junction contained 5 bases not matched to a gene. This CDR3 region has 14 residues. In germline, CDR1 is WNHNN, CDR2 SYGVQD (reference sequence).

This clonotype was picked up many times. V and J are TRBV19 and TRBJ1-4, with unresolved D. Trimming took off 3 bases at V and 1 base at J, with 9 bases between the two ends. The V gene's germline CDR1 is LNHDA and CDR2 SQIVND (reference sequence). This CDR3 contains 15 residues. The CDR3 here is CASSIRTVTNEKLFF. CDR3 DNA sequence: TGTGCCAGTAGTATCCGGACGGTAACTAATGAAAAACTGTTTTTT. The full variable domain, its missing parts supplied by reference TRBV19 and TRBJ1-4, is DGGITQSPKYLFRKEGQNVTLSCEQNLNHDAMYWYRQDPGQGLRLIYYSQIVNDFQKGDIAEGYSVSREKKESFPLTVTSAQKNPTAFYLCASSIRTVTNEKLFFGSGTQLSVL.

The gene calls are TRBV2 and TRBJ2-1; D may be TRBD1 or TRBD2 (5 bases each). This CDR3 comprises 10 residues. Trimming took 7 bases from V and 10 from J, leaving 8 bases between them. From germline, CDR1 is SNHLY and CDR2 FYNNEI. The CDR3 coding sequence is TGTGCCAGCACGAGGGGCGAGCAGTTCTTC. The encoded protein is CASTRGEQFF.

There are many counts of this clonotype. The chain couples TRBV7-9 to TRBJ1-6; D uncertain. The CDR3 consists of 12 residues. Germline loops: CDR1 SEHNR, CDR2 FQNEAQ (reference sequence). V was cut by 3 bases and J by 8 bases, with 5 bases left in between. The CDR3 is CASSLMDSPLHF. The CDR3 DNA sequence: TGTGCCAGCAGCTTGATGGATTCACCCCTCCACTTT.

This clonotype was seen at least ten times. This chain connects TRBV7-6 to TRBJ2-3, with D uncertain. Trimming left V 7 bases short and J 2 bases short, with 16 bases between. Looked up from germline, CDR1 is SGHVS and CDR2 is FNYEAQ. The CDR3 has 15 residues. The CDR3 loop is CASTRNTAFTDTQYF. The CDR3 region has the DNA TGTGCCAGCACCCGGAACACAGCCTTCACAGATACGCAGTATTTT.

This clonotype has a count of ten or more. V is TRBV3-1 and J is TRBJ2-5; maybe TRBD2 (6 bases). Germline lookup yields CDR1 LGHDT and CDR2 YNNKEL (reference sequence). This CDR3 region has 13 residues. Trimming shortened V by 1 base and J by 3 bases, and 6 bases separated the two germline ends. CDR3 region: CASSQGLEETQYF. Written as DNA, the CDR3 is TGTGCCAGCAGCCAAGGACTAGAAGAGACCCAGTACTTC.

This clonotype was observed a handful of times. The chain couples TRBV19 to TRBJ2-1, with a possible D match to TRBD2 (6 bases). The CDR3 spans 18 residues. V lost 2 bases and J lost 3, with 20 bases in between. Germline CDR1 and CDR2: LNHDA and SQIVND (reference sequence). The CDR3 sequence: CASSIPPSTSFFYNEQFF. In nucleotides, the CDR3 is TGTGCCAGTAGTATACCCCCTTCAACTAGCTTTTTCTACAATGAGCAGTTCTTC.

This chain joins TRBV6-5 and TRBJ1-4; tentative D call: TRBD1 (6 bases). V lost 0 bases, J lost 8 bases, and 13 bases lay in between. This CDR3 comprises 15 residues. Looked up from germline, CDR1 is MNHEY and CDR2 is SVGAGI. CDR3 residues: CASSYSGDRREKLFF. The CDR3 DNA sequence: TGTGCCAGCAGTTACTCCGGAGACAGGCGAGAAAAACTGTTTTTT.

This clonotype was seen at least ten times. The V call is TRBV13, the J call TRBJ2-2; tentative D call: TRBD2 (6 bases). V lost 3 bases to trimming and J lost 0 bases, with 8 bases between them. The CDR3 length is 15 residues. In germline, CDR1 is PRHDT, CDR2 FYEKMQ (reference sequence). CDR3 sequence: CASSFGGTNTGELFF. As DNA, the CDR3 is TGTGCCAGCAGCTTCGGCGGGACGAACACCGGGGAGCTGTTTTTT. The full variable domain, rest sourced from reference TRBV13 and TRBJ2-2, is AAGVIQSPRHLIKEKRETATLKCYPIPRHDTVYWYQQGPGQDPQFLISFYEKMQSDKGSIPDRFSAQQFSDYHSELNMSSLELGDSALYFCASSFGGTNTGELFFGEGSRLTVL.

This clonotype came up a few times. In DNA, the CDR3 is TGTGCCAGCAGCCCTGCGGGATATGGCTACACCTTC. It yields the protein CASSPAGYGYTF. The chain is built from TRBV11-2 and TRBJ1-2; no definite D call. In germline, CDR1 is SGHAT, CDR2 FQNNGV. The CDR3 covers 12 residues. V shed 5 bases and J shed 5 bases, with 9 bases lying between them.

This clonotype was picked up many times. The V and J genes are TRBV4-2 and TRBJ1-1; 7 bases match TRBD1. V gave up 3 bases and J gave up 4 bases; unmatched junction bases: 5. The CDR3 runs 14 residues. The V gene's germline CDR1 is LGHNA and CDR2 YNFKEQ. CDR3 amino acids: CASSQKTGSTEAFF. DNA for the CDR3: TGTGCCAGCAGCCAGAAGACAGGGAGCACTGAAGCTTTCTTT.

At least ten counts were recorded for this clonotype. V is TRBV12-3 or TRBV12-4 and J is TRBJ2-1; 14 nucleotides agree with TRBD2. The CDR3 length is 17 residues. Losses at the gene ends were 4 bases for V and 5 bases for J; bases not matched to a gene: 7. Here the CDR3 reads CASSWGLAGAGNNEQFF. The CDR3 nucleotides read TGTGCCAGCAGTTGGGGACTAGCGGGAGCGGGGAACAATGAGCAGTTCTTC.

This clonotype was counted many times. This rearrangement joins TRBV15 to TRBJ1-5, with D perhaps matching TRBD1 (5 bases). Germline V gives CDR1 LNHNV, CDR2 YYDKDF (reference sequence). V was trimmed by 1 base and J by 7 bases, leaving 8 bases between them. This CDR3 region has 13 residues. The CDR3 DNA is TGTGCCACCAGCAGAGCGGCAGGGCAGCCCCAGCATTTT. This gives the protein CATSRAAGQPQHF.

A note on this clonotype: Since a much larger clone is just one base distant, this may be a read error. The chain combines TRBV28 with TRBJ2-5; D call uncertain. This CDR3 region has 13 residues. Germline loops: CDR1 MDHEN, CDR2 SYDVKM. Between the trimmed V and J ends, which lost 6 bases and 0 bases, there was a span of 8 bases. DNA for the CDR3: TGTGCCAGCAGCTCCCGACACCAAGAGACCCAGTACTTC. Translating gives CASSSRHQETQYF.

This chain connects TRBV7-2 to TRBJ2-1; TRBD2 is a possible D gene (6 bases). CDR1 and CDR2 (germline): SGHTA, FQGNSA. The CDR3 runs to 18 residues. Trimming cost V 0 bases and J 5 bases, with 20 bases left between them. The CDR3 bases are TGTGCCAGCAGCTTAGCCCGGGAGACGGACGCTACAGACAATGAGCAGTTCTTC. Protein: CASSLARETDATDNEQFF.

Comments on this clonotype: This may be a read error, as it is one base from a much larger clone. The chain links TRBV3-1 to TRBJ2-1; D gene unclear. The germline CDR1 and CDR2 sequences are LGHDT and YNNKEL (reference sequence). This CDR3 comprises 13 residues. This CDR3 reads CASGQRQLDAQFF. In DNA form, the CDR3 reads TGTGCCAGCGGCCAGAGGCAGTTGGACGCGCAGTTCTTC.

There are many counts of this clonotype. The CDR3 DNA is TGCAGTGCATATGGGGACTCTTTCACTAGCGGGGCTTTGGCAGATACGCAGTATTTT. Amino acids: CSAYGDSFTSGALADTQYF. The chain links TRBV20-1 to TRBJ2-3; 10 bases align to TRBD2. Germline V gene data show CDR1 as DFQATT and CDR2 as SNEGSKA (reference sequence). V lost 6 bases, J lost 4 bases, and 22 bases stayed unmatched. The CDR3 sequence is 19 residues long.

This clonotype was seen repeatedly, ten times or more. The chain has TRBV7-2 and TRBJ1-2, with a tentative D call TRBD1 (6 bases). Germline V gene lookup returns CDR1 SGHTA and CDR2 FQGNSA. This CDR3 is 14 amino acids long. The V end was cut by 1 base, the J end by 7 bases, with 13 bases between. The CDR3 sequence: CASSLEGRGGGYTF. The DNA for the CDR3 is TGTGCCAGCAGCTTAGAGGGCAGGGGTGGTGGCTACACCTTC.

This clonotype was picked up many times. The chain has TRBV15 and TRBJ2-3; D not resolved. Trimming removed 5 bases from V and 4 bases from J, with 7 bases in between. The CDR3 runs 12 residues. Germline CDR1 is LNHNV and CDR2 is YYDKDF (reference sequence). CDR3 in amino acids: CATSLGPDTQYF. CDR3 bases: TGTGCCACCAGCTTAGGTCCAGATACGCAGTATTTT.

This clonotype occurred many times. The V gene is TRBV6-1, the J gene TRBJ2-3, with TRBD1 as a possible D gene (5 bases). There are 17 residues in the CDR3. Germline lookup yields CDR1 MNHNS and CDR2 SASEGT. The V end was cut by 5 bases, the J end by 4 bases, with 22 bases between. The CDR3 DNA reads as TGTGCCAGCAGTCTAACCGTAGTGGGGCCCAGGGCAGATACGCAGTATTTT. As protein: CASSLTVVGPRADTQYF.

The V and J genes are TRBV18 and TRBJ1-2; no clear D gene. The CDR3 contains 14 residues. Germline CDR1 reads KGHSH; CDR2 reads LQKENI. V lost 2 bases and J lost 0, with 7 bases in between. The CDR3 DNA sequence: TGTGCCAGCTCACCATCTTCCGCTAACTATGGCTACACCTTC. Protein: CASSPSSANYGYTF.

This clonotype was seen a handful of times. The chain joins TRBV5-1 to TRBJ2-5; perhaps TRBD1 as D (6 bases). This CDR3 region has 12 residues. Trimming cost V 7 bases and J 2 bases, with 9 bases left between them. From germline, CDR1 is SGHRS and CDR2 YFSETQ. The CDR3 sequence: CASRGGQETQYF. DNA of the CDR3: TGCGCCAGCCGAGGGGGACAAGAGACCCAGTACTTC.

Only a few counts were recorded for this clonotype. V and J are TRBV6-5 and TRBJ1-5, with 7 bases matching TRBD1. V lost 2 bases and J lost 2; bases outside the gene matches: 12. The CDR3 extends over 18 amino acids. Germline loops: CDR1 MNHEY, CDR2 SVGAGI. The CDR3 is CASSYDGWGDRGNQPQHF. The CDR3 DNA sequence: TGTGCCAGCAGTTACGATGGGTGGGGCGACAGGGGCAATCAGCCCCAGCATTTT.

This clonotype was seen ten or more times. V gene TRBV28 combines with J gene TRBJ2-5; 7 bases are shared with TRBD2. The germline CDR1 and CDR2 sequences are MDHEN and SYDVKM. CDR3 length: 15 amino acids. V lost 5 bases and J lost 4; bases outside the gene matches: 10. CDR3 DNA: TGTGCCAGCAGTCGTCCCCTGGGGGGGAGAGAGACCCAGTACTTC. This encodes CASSRPLGGRETQYF.